Listed below are T cell receptor beta chains from one sample, sequenced in a study of OX40 agonist ivuxolimab in advanced cancers. This table comes from immunoSEQ multiplex PCR, and its TCRdb copy is limited to in-frame clones, with some not included. The sample records some 140,000 clones, under 95% being singletons. The sample was CD4+ or CD8+ T cells sorted from blood, taken in a trial of the OX40 agonist ivuxolimab. These receptors all stem from an adult with an advanced solid tumor such as melanoma, head and neck, liver or kidney cancer. Both conserved end residues are part of each CDR3. A D gene is named only where the DNA matches it firmly. Clone size is shown for a subset of rows, as once, few, many or a class of expanded clone.

j_gene,v_gene,d_gene,abundance,CDR3aa,CDR3nt
TRBJ1-1,TRBV2,TRBD1,-,CASSERQGATEAFF,TGTGCCAGCAGTGAAAGGCAGGGGGCCACTGAAGCTTTCTTT
TRBJ1-1,TRBV6-5,-,-,CASSYIRRTEAFF,TGTGCCAGCAGTTACATCCGGAGGACTGAAGCTTTCTTT
TRBJ2-2,TRBV4-3,-,-,CASSQDLEGSRTGELFF,TGCGCCAGCAGCCAAGATCTCGAGGGTTCGAGGACCGGGGAGCTGTTTTTT
TRBJ1-2,TRBV25-1,-,-,CASSELGAGSNYGYTF,TGTGCCAGCAGTGAATTGGGGGCAGGTTCTAACTATGGCTACACCTTC
TRBJ2-5,TRBV5-6,TRBD2,-,CASSFWTSGETQYF,TGTGCCAGCAGCTTCTGGACTAGCGGAGAGACCCAGTACTTC
TRBJ2-1,TRBV6-4,-,-,CASSEDSFTYNEQFF,TGTGCCAGCAGTGAAGACAGTTTTACCTACAATGAGCAGTTCTTC
TRBJ1-2,TRBV28,-,-,CASSALTRNYGYTF,TGTGCCAGCAGTGCACTCACGAGGAACTATGGCTACACCTTC
TRBJ1-2,TRBV6-5,TRBD1,-,CASSPGQHTYGYTF,TGTGCCAGCAGTCCGGGACAGCATACCTATGGCTACACCTTC
TRBJ2-2,TRBV28,-,-,CASRPRNTEELFF,TGTGCCAGCAGGCCCCGGAACACCGAGGAGCTGTTTTTT
TRBJ2-7,TRBV6-1,TRBD1,-,CASLGGDRGSYEQYF,TGTGCCAGCCTGGGGGGGGACAGGGGAAGCTACGAGCAGTACTTC
TRBJ2-4,TRBV28,TRBD2,-,CASSLGGGENIQYF,TGTGCCAGCAGTTTGGGGGGAGGGGAAAACATTCAGTACTTC
TRBJ1-1,TRBV4-2,-,-,CASSQVDNVAFF,TGTGCCAGCAGCCAAGTGGACAACGTGGCTTTCTTT
TRBJ1-4,TRBV28,-,-,CASGSEKLFF,TGTGCCAGCGGGAGTGAAAAACTGTTTTTT
TRBJ2-2,TRBV19,-,-,CASSPVGVPGELFF,TGTGCCAGTAGTCCAGTGGGAGTCCCCGGGGAGCTGTTTTTT
TRBJ2-6,TRBV6-1,-,-,CASSAQVPANVLTF,TGTGCCAGCAGTGCACAGGTTCCGGCCAACGTCCTGACTTTC
TRBJ2-1,TRBV19,-,once,CASTPGRSSYNEQFF,TGTGCCAGTACCCCAGGACGGAGCTCCTACAATGAGCAGTTCTTC
TRBJ2-5,TRBV10-3,TRBD1,-,CAIRTGTGGETQYF,TGTGCCATCAGGACCGGGACAGGGGGGGAGACCCAGTACTTC
TRBJ1-3,TRBV7-2,TRBD1,-,CASSRGRENTIYF,TGTGCCAGCAGCAGGGGGCGTGAAAACACCATATATTTT
TRBJ2-1,TRBV7-3,-,-,CASSPSGSSYNEQFF,TGTGCCAGCAGCCCCTCGGGGAGCTCCTACAATGAGCAGTTCTTC
TRBJ2-5,TRBV18,TRBD1,-,CASSPGQGGETQYF,TGTGCCAGCTCACCAGGACAGGGAGGAGAGACCCAGTACTTC
TRBJ1-1,TRBV2,-,-,CASSYLGGGTEAFF,TGTGCCAGCAGTTACCTCGGAGGGGGCACTGAAGCTTTCTTT
TRBJ1-1,TRBV6-1,-,-,CASSPWNTEAFF,TGTGCCAGCTCCCCGTGGAACACTGAAGCTTTCTTT
TRBJ1-5,TRBV10-1,-,-,CASSAGTLNQPQHF,TGCGCCAGCAGTGCGGGGACCCTAAATCAGCCCCAGCATTTT
TRBJ1-1,TRBV6-5,-,-,CASSYGYRADTEAFF,TGTGCCAGCAGTTACGGATACAGGGCGGACACTGAAGCTTTCTTT
TRBJ1-1,TRBV7-2,-,-,CASSLGMVDTEAFF,TGTGCCAGCAGCTTAGGGATGGTTGACACTGAAGCTTTCTTT
TRBJ1-4,TRBV1,-,-,CTSSLPTGTVEKLFF,TGCACCAGCAGCCTACCTACAGGGACGGTTGAAAAACTGTTTTTT
TRBJ1-1,TRBV18,TRBD1,once,CASSPPTGGGTEAFF,TGTGCCAGCTCACCGCCAACAGGGGGGGGCACTGAAGCTTTCTTT
TRBJ1-1,TRBV6-1,-,-,CASSQGNTEAFF,TGTGCCAGCAGTCAAGGGAACACTGAAGCTTTCTTT
TRBJ2-1,TRBV7-2,TRBD2,-,CASSRPLAGGRNEQFF,TGTGCCAGCAGCCGTCCCCTAGCGGGGGGGCGGAATGAGCAGTTCTTC
TRBJ2-3,TRBV4-3,-,-,CASSPRTGGHLGNTQYF,TGCGCCAGCAGCCCCCGAACGGGGGGCCATTTAGGGAATACGCAGTATTTT
TRBJ1-4,TRBV7-9,TRBD1,-,CASSSGTATNEKLFF,TGTGCCAGCAGCTCAGGGACAGCAACTAATGAAAAACTGTTTTTT
TRBJ1-1,TRBV28,TRBD1,once,CASSLRKTGLGTEAFF,TGTGCCAGCAGTTTAAGAAAGACAGGGCTGGGAACTGAAGCTTTCTTT
TRBJ2-3,TRBV4-1,TRBD1,-,CASSQVGTARDTQYF,TGCGCCAGCAGCCAAGTAGGGACAGCCCGAGATACGCAGTATTTT
TRBJ1-3,TRBV11-2,TRBD1,-,CASSLGQGVRAGNTIYF,TGTGCCAGCAGCTTGGGACAGGGGGTCCGCGCTGGAAACACCATATATTTT
TRBJ1-5,TRBV6-5,-,once,CASSQRSNQPQHF,TGTGCCAGCAGTCAGAGGAGCAATCAGCCCCAGCATTTT
TRBJ1-1,TRBV27,-,-,CASSPFPPRGTEAFF,TGTGCCAGCAGTCCGTTCCCACCCAGGGGCACTGAAGCTTTCTTT
TRBJ2-1,TRBV27,TRBD1,-,CASSSGTGTYNEQFF,TGTGCCAGCAGTTCCGGGACAGGGACCTACAATGAGCAGTTCTTC
TRBJ2-7,TRBV5-1,-,-,CASSSRWGRDYEQYF,TGCGCCAGCAGCTCCCGCTGGGGGCGGGACTACGAGCAGTACTTC
TRBJ1-5,TRBV6-5,-,-,CASRPGVVNQPQHF,TGTGCCAGCAGGCCAGGGGTGGTCAATCAGCCCCAGCATTTT
TRBJ2-3,TRBV12-5,TRBD2,-,CASGSTGTSGGDTQYF,TGTGCTAGTGGTTCCACCGGGACTAGCGGGGGAGATACGCAGTATTTT
TRBJ2-6,TRBV7-3,-,-,CASSFSGANVLTF,TGTGCCAGCAGCTTCTCTGGGGCCAACGTCCTGACTTTC
TRBJ1-1,TRBV19,-,-,CASSIGVGGGEAFF,TGTGCCAGTAGTATTGGGGTGGGGGGCGGTGAAGCTTTCTTT
TRBJ1-6,TRBV2,-,-,CASSPVSAPLHF,TGTGCCAGCAGTCCCGTCTCGGCACCCCTCCACTTT
TRBJ2-7,TRBV28,-,-,CASGGVPYKPYEQYF,TGTGCCAGCGGCGGGGTCCCCTACAAGCCCTACGAGCAGTACTTC
TRBJ2-5,TRBV27,-,-,CASSPGRWLEETQYF,TGTGCCAGCAGTCCCGGGCGTTGGTTAGAAGAGACCCAGTACTTC
TRBJ2-7,TRBV6-5,TRBD2,-,CASKSFSGGSGEQYF,TGTGCCAGCAAGTCTTTCAGCGGGGGGAGTGGAGAGCAGTACTTC
TRBJ1-2,TRBV19,TRBD1,-,CASSPSGTGPYGYTF,TGTGCCAGTAGTCCGTCCGGGACAGGGCCCTATGGCTACACCTTC
TRBJ1-1,TRBV25-1,TRBD1,-,CASSWGQGANTEAFF,TGTGCCAGCAGTTGGGGACAGGGGGCGAACACTGAAGCTTTCTTT
TRBJ2-3,TRBV7-2,-,-,CASSLGVGTDTQYF,TGTGCCAGCAGCTTAGGGGTGGGCACAGATACGCAGTATTTT
TRBJ1-5,TRBV6-5,-,once,CASSERSQPQHF,TGTGCCAGCAGTGAAAGGAGTCAGCCCCAGCATTTT
TRBJ2-5,TRBV18,TRBD1,-,CASSTEGQGDGTQYF,TGTGCCAGCTCAACCGAGGGACAGGGGGACGGGACCCAGTACTTC
TRBJ2-7,TRBV6-5,-,-,CASREIQGGYEQYF,TGTGCCAGCAGGGAAATCCAGGGGGGCTACGAGCAGTACTTC
TRBJ1-5,TRBV10-2,TRBD1,-,CASSGPGGGQPQHF,TGCGCCAGCAGTGGGCCAGGGGGAGGGCAGCCCCAGCATTTT
TRBJ1-6,TRBV7-4,-,-,CASSLGAGKGSPLHF,TGTGCCAGCAGCTTAGGTGCAGGGAAGGGTTCACCCCTCCACTTT
TRBJ2-7,TRBV5-1,TRBD2,-,CASSLAGGDRAYEQYF,TGCGCCAGCAGCTTGGCGGGGGGGGACCGAGCTTACGAGCAGTACTTC
TRBJ1-2,TRBV28,-,-,CATEKGNYGYTF,TGTGCCACCGAGAAGGGTAACTATGGCTACACCTTC
TRBJ1-2,TRBV4-1,-,-,CASSLSQGSYGYTF,TGCGCCAGCAGCCTAAGCCAGGGGTCCTATGGCTACACCTTC